The clone carrying this TCR beta chain has a single count. Antigen specificity is unknown. The data derive from a study of cytomegalovirus exposure and HLA in healthy donors. Primers: 60 Vbeta forward and 13 Jbeta reverse. Produced via immunoSEQ multiplex PCR; TCRdb's table is partial and in-frame only. The repertoire has some 92,000 clones, roughly 84% of them found once; the top ten carry about 2.5%. Notes on the study in general: A later analysis revealed that TCR association rates differed between HLA loci, peaking at DRB1 and bottoming out at HLA-C. Later analysis found that TCR beta chains associated with HLA were more clonally expanded than other, equally common chains. Across donors, sequencing depth was assumed by presence/absence analyses to be roughly uniform. A missense DCLRE1C variant was associated with V- and J-gene trimming of TCR beta chains in a later analysis, and an independent cohort replicated the association.

This CDR3 region has 21 residues. Germline-derived CDR1 and CDR2 are SGDLS and YYNGEE. Trimming removed 4 bases at V and 0 bases at J, with 26 bases between. The chain uses TRBV9 and TRBJ1-6; D perhaps matches TRBD1 (6 bases). This clonotype was obtained from a man aged 25 to 40 in good health and CMV-seronegative. The sample was PBMCs. The CDR3 nucleotides read TGTGCCAGCAGCTCGGGGAATATGGACAGCGTGAAAAGCTCCTATAATTCACCCCTCCACTTT. Translated, it gives CASSSGNMDSVKSSYNSPLHF.